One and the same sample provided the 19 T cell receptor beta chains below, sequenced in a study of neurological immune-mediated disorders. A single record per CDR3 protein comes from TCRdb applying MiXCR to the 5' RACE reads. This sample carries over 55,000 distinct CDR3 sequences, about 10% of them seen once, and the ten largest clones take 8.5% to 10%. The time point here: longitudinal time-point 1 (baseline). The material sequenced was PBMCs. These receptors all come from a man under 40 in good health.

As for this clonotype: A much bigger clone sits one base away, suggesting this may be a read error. CDR3 protein: CASSSSSASYEQYF. As DNA, the CDR3 is TGTGCCAGCAGTTCATCGTCGGCAAGCTACGAGCAGTACTTC. V usage is TRBV27 and J usage is TRBJ2-7, with D hard to call. Germline loops: CDR1 MNHEY, CDR2 SMNVEV (reference sequence). V was trimmed by 4 bases and J by 3 bases, leaving 13 bases between them. The CDR3 loop spans 14 amino acids.

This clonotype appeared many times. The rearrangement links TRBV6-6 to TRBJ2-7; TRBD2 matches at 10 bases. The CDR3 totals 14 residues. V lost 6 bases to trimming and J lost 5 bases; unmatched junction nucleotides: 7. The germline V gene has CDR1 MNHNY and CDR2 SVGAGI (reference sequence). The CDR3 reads CASRRTSGTNEQYF. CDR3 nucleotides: TGTGCCAGCAGAAGGACTAGCGGTACTAACGAGCAGTACTTC.

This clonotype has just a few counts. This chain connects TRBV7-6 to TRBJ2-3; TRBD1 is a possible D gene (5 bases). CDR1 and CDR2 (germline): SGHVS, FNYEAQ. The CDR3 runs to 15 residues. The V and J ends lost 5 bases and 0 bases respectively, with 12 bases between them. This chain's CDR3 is CASSLREASTDTQYF. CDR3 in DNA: TGTGCCAGCAGCCTCAGGGAAGCTAGCACAGATACGCAGTATTTT.

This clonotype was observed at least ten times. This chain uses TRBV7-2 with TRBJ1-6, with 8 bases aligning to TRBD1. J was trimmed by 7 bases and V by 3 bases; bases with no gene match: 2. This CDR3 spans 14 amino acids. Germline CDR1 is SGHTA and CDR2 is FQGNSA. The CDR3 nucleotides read TGTGCCAGCAGCTTGACAGGGGAGAATTCACCCCTCCACTTT. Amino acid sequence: CASSLTGENSPLHF. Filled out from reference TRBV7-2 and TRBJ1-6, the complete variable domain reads GAGVSQSPSNKVTEKGKDVELRCDPISGHTALYWYRQSLGQGLEFLIYFQGNSAPDKSGLPSDRFSAERTGGSVSTLTIQRTQQEDSAVYLCASSLTGENSPLHFGNGTRLTVT.

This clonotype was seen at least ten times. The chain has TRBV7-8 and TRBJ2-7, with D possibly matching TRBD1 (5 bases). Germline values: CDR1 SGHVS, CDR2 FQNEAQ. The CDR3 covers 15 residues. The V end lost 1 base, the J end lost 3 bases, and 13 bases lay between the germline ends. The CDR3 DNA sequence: TGTGCCAGCAGCTTAGATAGGGGCCCCCTCTACGAGCAGTACTTC. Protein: CASSLDRGPLYEQYF.

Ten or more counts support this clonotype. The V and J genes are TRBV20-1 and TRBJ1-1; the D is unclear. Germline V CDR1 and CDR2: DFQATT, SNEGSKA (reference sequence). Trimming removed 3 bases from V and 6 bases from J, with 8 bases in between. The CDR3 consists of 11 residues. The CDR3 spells CSARADPEAFF. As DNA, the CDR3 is TGCAGTGCTAGGGCCGACCCTGAAGCTTTCTTT.

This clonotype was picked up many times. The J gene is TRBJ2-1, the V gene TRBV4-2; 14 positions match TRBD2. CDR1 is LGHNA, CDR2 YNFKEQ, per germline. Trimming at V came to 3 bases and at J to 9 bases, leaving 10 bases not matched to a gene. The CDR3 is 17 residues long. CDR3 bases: TGTGCCAGCAGCCACGGCCCGGGACTAGCGGGAGAATTTGAGCAGTTCTTC. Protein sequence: CASSHGPGLAGEFEQFF.

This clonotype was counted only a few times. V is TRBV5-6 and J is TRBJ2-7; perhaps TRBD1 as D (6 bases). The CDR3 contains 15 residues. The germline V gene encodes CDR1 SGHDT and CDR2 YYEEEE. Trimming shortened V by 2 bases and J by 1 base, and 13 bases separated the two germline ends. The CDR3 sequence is CASSFSGRGSYEQYF. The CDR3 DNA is TGTGCCAGCAGCTTCTCGGGCAGGGGTTCCTACGAGCAGTACTTC.

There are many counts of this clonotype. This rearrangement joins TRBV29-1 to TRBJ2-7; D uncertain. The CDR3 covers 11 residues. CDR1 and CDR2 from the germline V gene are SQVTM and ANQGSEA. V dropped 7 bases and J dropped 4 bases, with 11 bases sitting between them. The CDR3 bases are TGCAGCGCCCCGACCTGGTACGAGCAGTACTTC. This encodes CSAPTWYEQYF.

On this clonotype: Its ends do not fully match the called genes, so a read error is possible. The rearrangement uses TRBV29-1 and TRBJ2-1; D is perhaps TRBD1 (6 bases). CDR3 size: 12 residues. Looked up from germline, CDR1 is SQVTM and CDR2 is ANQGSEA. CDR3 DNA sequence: TGCGGCGTTCAGGGGATGGAAGATGAGCAGTTCTTC. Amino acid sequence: CGVQGMEDEQFF.

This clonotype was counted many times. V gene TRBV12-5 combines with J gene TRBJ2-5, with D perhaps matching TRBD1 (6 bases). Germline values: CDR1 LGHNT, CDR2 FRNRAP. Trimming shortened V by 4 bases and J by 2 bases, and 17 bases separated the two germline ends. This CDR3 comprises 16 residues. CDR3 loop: CASGSDRDTDQETQYF. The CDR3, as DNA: TGTGCTAGTGGTTCCGACCGGGACACCGATCAAGAGACCCAGTACTTC.

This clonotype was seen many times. This chain's CDR3 is CASSSGTGYPMNTEAFF. Here the CDR3 DNA reads TGTGCCAGCAGCTCCGGGACAGGGTATCCGATGAACACTGAAGCTTTCTTT. V gene TRBV7-6 combines with J gene TRBJ1-1, with 9 bases that match TRBD1. Per germline, CDR1 SGHVS and CDR2 FNYEAQ. The V gene end was trimmed by 4 bases and the J gene end by 0 bases; junction bases not matched to a gene: 9. This CDR3 is built from 17 residues.

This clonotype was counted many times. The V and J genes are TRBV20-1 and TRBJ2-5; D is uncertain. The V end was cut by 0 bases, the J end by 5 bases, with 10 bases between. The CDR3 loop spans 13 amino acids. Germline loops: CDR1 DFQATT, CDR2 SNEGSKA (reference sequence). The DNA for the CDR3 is TGCAGTGCTAGAGATGAGCTGTACGAGACCCAGTACTTC. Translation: CSARDELYETQYF.

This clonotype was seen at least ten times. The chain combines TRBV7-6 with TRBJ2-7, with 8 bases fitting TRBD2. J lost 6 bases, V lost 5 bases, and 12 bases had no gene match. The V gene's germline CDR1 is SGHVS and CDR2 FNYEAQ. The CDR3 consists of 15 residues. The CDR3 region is CASSPSQSGSGEQYF. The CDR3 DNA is TGTGCCAGCAGCCCATCTCAGAGCGGGAGTGGCGAGCAGTACTTC.

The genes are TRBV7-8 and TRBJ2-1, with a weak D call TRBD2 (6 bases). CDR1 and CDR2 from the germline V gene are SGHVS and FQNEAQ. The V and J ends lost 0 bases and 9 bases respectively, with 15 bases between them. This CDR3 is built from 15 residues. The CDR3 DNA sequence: TGTGCCAGCAGCTTAGCGGGGGGTCTGGGGATTGAGCAGTTCTTC. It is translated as CASSLAGGLGIEQFF. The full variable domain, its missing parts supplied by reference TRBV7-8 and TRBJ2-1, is GAGVSQSPRYKVAKRGQDVALRCDPISGHVSLFWYQQALGQGPEFLTYFQNEAQLDKSGLPSDRFFAERPEGSVSTLKIQRTQQEDSAVYLCASSLAGGLGIEQFFGPGTRLTVL.

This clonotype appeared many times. The CDR3 bases are TGTGCCAGCAGCAACAGCGGGTTCTCCTACGAGCAGTACTTC. It specifies CASSNSGFSYEQYF. The rearrangement links TRBV7-2 to TRBJ2-7; TRBD2 is a possible D gene (6 bases). Germline V gives CDR1 SGHTA, CDR2 FQGNSA. The CDR3 spans 14 residues. With 5 bases removed from V and 0 bases from J, the gap between germline ends came to 11 bases.

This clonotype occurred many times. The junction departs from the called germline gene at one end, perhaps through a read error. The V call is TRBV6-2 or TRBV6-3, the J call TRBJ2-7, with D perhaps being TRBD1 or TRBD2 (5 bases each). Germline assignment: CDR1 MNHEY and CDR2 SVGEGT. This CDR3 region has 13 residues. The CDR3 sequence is CASRTETIGRAVF. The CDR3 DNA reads TGTGCCAGCAGGACAGAAACCATCGGCAGAGCGGTGTTC.

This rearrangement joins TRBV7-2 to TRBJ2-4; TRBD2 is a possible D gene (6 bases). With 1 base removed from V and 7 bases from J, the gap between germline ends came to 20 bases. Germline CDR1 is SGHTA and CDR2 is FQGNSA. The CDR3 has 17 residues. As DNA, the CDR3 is TGTGCCAGCAGCTTAGAAAATCCGGGACTGGTTCCCAACATTCAGTACTTC. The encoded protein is CASSLENPGLVPNIQYF.

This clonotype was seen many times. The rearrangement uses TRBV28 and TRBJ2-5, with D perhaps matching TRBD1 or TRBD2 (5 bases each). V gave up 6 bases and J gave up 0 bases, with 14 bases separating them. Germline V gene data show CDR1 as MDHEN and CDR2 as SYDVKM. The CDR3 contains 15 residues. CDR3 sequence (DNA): TGTGCCAGCAGCCTGGGGCGGGCGTACCAAGAGACCCAGTACTTC. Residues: CASSLGRAYQETQYF. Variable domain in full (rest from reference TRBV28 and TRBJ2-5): DVKVTQSSRYLVKRTGEKVFLECVQDMDHENMFWYRQDPGLGLRLIYFSYDVKMKEKGDIPEGYSVSREKKERFSLILESASTNQTSMYLCASSLGRAYQETQYFGPGTRLLVL.